Listed below are T cell receptor beta chains from one sample, sequenced in a study of OX40 agonist ivuxolimab in advanced cancers. Sequenced by immunoSEQ multiplex PCR; TCRdb stores in-frame clones only, minus some. Of 43,000 or so clones in the sample, around 88% were seen once. The sample was CD4+ or CD8+ T cells sorted from blood, taken in a trial of the OX40 agonist ivuxolimab. Receptor source: an adult with an advanced solid tumor such as melanoma, head and neck, liver or kidney cancer. Each CDR3 is given with its conserved first and last residue. The D gene is left open where the match is weak. Clone size is given for some rows only: seen once, a few or many times, or a class if the clone is expanded.

>TRBJ2-2|NA|NA|TRBV2
TGTGCCAGCAGTGAGGTGGCTAACACCGGGGAGCTGTTTTTT
CASSEVANTGELFF
>TRBJ2-3|NA|NA|TRBV10-3
TGTGCCATCAGTGAGTCGGCGGGTTCGCAGTATTTT
CAISESAGSQYF
>TRBJ2-3|NA|NA|TRBV7-9
TGTGCCAGCAGTTCCAGACTCCTAGGCTTGGATACGCAGTATTTT
CASSSRLLGLDTQYF
>TRBJ1-1|NA|NA|TRBV6-5
TGTGCCAGCAGTTACTCGGTTGGGACGGCGAACACTGAAGCTTTCTTT
CASSYSVGTANTEAFF
>TRBJ1-2|NA|NA|TRBV4-1
TGCGCCAGCAGCCACGGAAGAGGGGCTAACTATGGCTACACCTTC
CASSHGRGANYGYTF
>TRBJ2-7|NA|TRBD2|TRBV7-9
TGTGCCAGCAGCGCAACGGGGGGCGAGCAGTACTTC
CASSATGGEQYF
>TRBJ1-6|NA|NA|TRBV11-2
TGTGCCAGCAGCTTAGTATTTGGCGGAGATGGGAATTCACCCCTCCACTTT
CASSLVFGGDGNSPLHF
>TRBJ2-7|NA|NA|TRBV5-6
TGTGCCAGCAGCTTCGGTGGCGGTGCCACCTACGAGCAGTACTTC
CASSFGGGATYEQYF
>TRBJ2-7|few|NA|TRBV7-8
TGTGCCAGCAGCTCCAGGACCGCTACCTACGAGCAGTACTTC
CASSSRTATYEQYF
>TRBJ1-5|NA|TRBD1|TRBV11-2
TGTGCCAGCAGCCGGGACGGGACAGGGGGCGCGGGTCAGCCCCAGCATTTT
CASSRDGTGGAGQPQHF
>TRBJ1-6|NA|NA|TRBV11-2
TGTGCCAGCAGCTCGGACAATTCACCCCTCCACTTT
CASSSDNSPLHF
>TRBJ2-3|NA|NA|TRBV6-6
TGTGCCAGCAGTTACTCGTTAGTAGGAACTAAGTATTTT
CASSYSLVGTKYF
>TRBJ2-2|NA|TRBD1|TRBV11-2
TGTGCCAGCAGCCAGGGACAGCTCACCGGGGAGCTGTTTTTT
CASSQGQLTGELFF
>TRBJ2-2|NA|NA|TRBV2
TGTGCCAGCAGGGTCGACGGCACCGGGGAGCTGTTTTTT
CASRVDGTGELFF
>TRBJ2-1|NA|NA|TRBV13
TGTGCCAGCAGTGAAGCTAAGATCTTATGGGTTCAGTTCTTC
CASSEAKILWVQFF
>TRBJ2-3|NA|NA|TRBV19
TGTGCCAGTATGGCTGGGGGTGGCACAGATACGCAGTATTTT
CASMAGGGTDTQYF
>TRBJ2-3|NA|NA|TRBV7-9
TGTGCCAGCAGCTTAACAGGGAGGGCAGATACGCAGTATTTT
CASSLTGRADTQYF
>TRBJ2-7|NA|TRBD1|TRBV7-9
TGTGCCAGCAGCCCCGGGACAGTTTCCTACGAGCAGTACTTC
CASSPGTVSYEQYF
>TRBJ2-1|NA|NA|TRBV5-3
TGTGCCAGAAGCTTGGAACACGGTGAGCAGTTCTTC
CARSLEHGEQFF
>TRBJ1-2|NA|NA|TRBV9
TGTGCCAGCAGCGTAGATTCAGGGCCTGGGGGCTACACCTTC
CASSVDSGPGGYTF
>TRBJ2-1|NA|TRBD2|TRBV4-2
TGTGCCAGCAGCCCCGGGACTAGCGGAGACAATGAGCAGTTCTTC
CASSPGTSGDNEQFF
>TRBJ1-1|NA|NA|TRBV4-2
TGTGCCAGCAGCCAAGGGGACCCGCCTTTCTTT
CASSQGDPPFF
>TRBJ2-7|NA|NA|TRBV7-7
TGTGCTAGCAGCTTTTGTCCGGGACTTGTCTACGGGCAGTACTTC
CASSFCPGLVYGQYF
>TRBJ2-7|NA|NA|TRBV6-1
TGTGCCAGCACGGACACGGGCTCCTACGAGCAGTACTTC
CASTDTGSYEQYF
>TRBJ1-1|NA|NA|TRBV2
TGTGCCAGCAGTGAAGCTACGGTGAACACTGAAGCTTTCTTT
CASSEATVNTEAFF
>TRBJ2-7|NA|NA|TRBV7-8
TGTGCCAGCAGCTTAGCGTCAGGTTTTACCTACGAGCAGTACTTC
CASSLASGFTYEQYF
>TRBJ2-3|NA|TRBD2|TRBV2
TGTGCCAGCAGGATAGCGGGGGGACCAGATACGCAGTATTTT
CASRIAGGPDTQYF
>TRBJ1-3|NA|NA|TRBV2
TGTGCCAGCAGTGAAGCGGAAAGCTCTGGAAACACCATATATTTT
CASSEAESSGNTIYF
>TRBJ1-4|NA|TRBD1|TRBV5-1
TGCGCCAGTCAGAAAGGGGGCGATAATGAAAAACTGTTTTTT
CASQKGGDNEKLFF
>TRBJ2-7|NA|NA|TRBV13
TGTGCCAGCAGCTTGAGTCATTCCTACGAGCAGTACTTC
CASSLSHSYEQYF
>TRBJ2-3|NA|TRBD1|TRBV27
TGTGCCAGCAGTTTATCGAGGGGGCACACAGATACGCAGTATTTT
CASSLSRGHTDTQYF
>TRBJ2-4|NA|NA|TRBV11-2
TGTGCCAGCAGCTTAGTTCGAAGCGGCGGGCACAAAAACATTCAGTACTTC
CASSLVRSGGHKNIQYF
>TRBJ1-3|once|NA|TRBV7-7
TGTGCCATCGGGACGGGCTCTGGAAACACCATATATTTT
CAIGTGSGNTIYF
>TRBJ2-3|NA|TRBD2|TRBV6-4
TGTGCCAGCAGTGCGGCTAGCGGGGGGGCAGATACGCAGTATTTT
CASSAASGGADTQYF
>TRBJ1-1|NA|NA|TRBV6-5
TGTGCCAGCAGGTACGACAGTTACACTGAAGCTTTCTTT
CASRYDSYTEAFF
>TRBJ1-5|NA|NA|TRBV30
TGTGCCTGGAGTGCCCAGGGACTGAAGGAGCCCCAGCATTTT
CAWSAQGLKEPQHF
>TRBJ1-4|NA|TRBD1|TRBV5-1
TGCGCCAGCAGCTCGGGATCAGGGGGGACTAATGAAAAACTGTTTTTT
CASSSGSGGTNEKLFF
>TRBJ2-3|NA|TRBD1|TRBV30
TGTGCCCTTCGACAGGGGGCAGATACGCAGTATTTT
CALRQGADTQYF
>TRBJ2-1|once|TRBD1|TRBV6-1
TGTGCCAGCAGCACAGGGGGCGTAAATGAGCAGTTCTTC
CASSTGGVNEQFF
>TRBJ1-1|NA|NA|TRBV10-1
TGCGCCAGCAGGGGCACGGGGGGGCTCATGAACACTGAAGCTTTCTTT
CASRGTGGLMNTEAFF
>TRBJ1-2|NA|NA|TRBV28
TGTGCCAGCAGTTTAGAACCAGGGAGGGCTAACTATGGCTACACCTTC
CASSLEPGRANYGYTF
>TRBJ2-1|NA|TRBD2|TRBV11-2
TGTGCCAGCAGCCCCAGCGGGGGGTCCTACAATGAGCAGTTCTTC
CASSPSGGSYNEQFF
>TRBJ2-3|NA|NA|TRBV10-3
TGTGCCATCAGTGAGGAGCGAGATACGCAGTATTTT
CAISEERDTQYF
>TRBJ1-2|NA|TRBD1|TRBV5-1
TGCGCCAGCAGCCTTCGTCCCGGGACAGCTAACTATGGCTACACCTTC
CASSLRPGTANYGYTF
>TRBJ2-4|few|NA|TRBV2
TGTGCCAGCAGACCTACAGAGGGACGGAACATTCAGTACTTC
CASRPTEGRNIQYF
>TRBJ1-1|NA|NA|TRBV2
TGTGCCAGCGGGCAGGGGCGACAGAACACTGAAGCTTTCTTT
CASGQGRQNTEAFF
>TRBJ1-1|NA|NA|TRBV7-9
TGTGCCAGCAGCCCAGACTCCCGGGGAGCTTTCTTT
CASSPDSRGAFF
>TRBJ2-1|NA|TRBD2|TRBV28
TGTGCCAGCAGTCCCACCCCGAACCCAAGACTAGCGGGGGAGTTCTTC
CASSPTPNPRLAGEFF
>TRBJ1-6|NA|TRBD1|TRBV9
TGTGCCAGCAGTCGGACAGGGGGGAATTCACCCCTCCACTTT
CASSRTGGNSPLHF
>TRBJ1-5|once|NA|TRBV10-3
TGTGCCATCAGTGGCGGACAGTTCAATCAGCCCCAGCATTTT
CAISGGQFNQPQHF
>TRBJ2-7|NA|TRBD1|TRBV13
TGTGCCAGCAGCCACCGGGACAGGAACTACGAGCAGTACTTC
CASSHRDRNYEQYF
>TRBJ2-7|NA|NA|TRBV7-3
TGTGCCAGCAGCTTAGCGCAGGGCCAGTACGAGCAGTACTTC
CASSLAQGQYEQYF
>TRBJ2-2|NA|NA|TRBV6-4
TGTGCCAGCAGTGACGGTATGGGACATCTTACGAACACCGGGGAGCTGTTTTTT
CASSDGMGHLTNTGELFF